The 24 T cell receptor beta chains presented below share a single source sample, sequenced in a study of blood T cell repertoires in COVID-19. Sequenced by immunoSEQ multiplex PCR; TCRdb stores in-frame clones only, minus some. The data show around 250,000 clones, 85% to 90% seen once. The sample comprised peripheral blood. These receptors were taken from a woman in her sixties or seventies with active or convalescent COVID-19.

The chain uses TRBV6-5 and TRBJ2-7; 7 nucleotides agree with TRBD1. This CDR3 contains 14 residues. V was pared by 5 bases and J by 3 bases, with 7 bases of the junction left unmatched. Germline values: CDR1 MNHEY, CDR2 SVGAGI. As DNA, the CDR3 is TGTGCCAGCAGTATTAGAGGGGGCCTCTACGAGCAGTACTTC. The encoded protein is CASSIRGGLYEQYF.

CDR3 in amino acids: CASSLRDSSTSSYNSPLHF. In nucleotides, the CDR3 is TGTGCCAGCTCTCTGCGCGACAGCTCTACAAGCTCCTATAATTCACCCCTCCACTTT. The chain is built from TRBV18 and TRBJ1-6; possibly TRBD1 for D (5 bases). This CDR3 has 19 residues. V was pared by 6 bases and J by 0 bases, with 21 bases between. The germline V gene has CDR1 KGHSH and CDR2 LQKENI.

CDR3 DNA sequence: TGTGCCAGCAGCTTAGTGACAGGGGTTGCCGGGGAGCTGTTTTTT. Translating it yields CASSLVTGVAGELFF. The chain links TRBV7-2 to TRBJ2-2, with 8 bases aligning to TRBD1. The CDR3 extends over 15 amino acids. J was trimmed by 6 bases and V by 1 base; bases with no gene match: 4. Germline CDR1 is SGHTA and CDR2 is FQGNSA.

This chain's CDR3 is CASSLNAVTNTEAFF. The CDR3 DNA is TGTGCCAGCAGCTTAAATGCGGTGACGAACACTGAAGCTTTCTTT. The rearrangement joins TRBV5-6 to TRBJ1-1; D gene ambiguous. Germline V gene lookup returns CDR1 SGHDT and CDR2 YYEEEE. The length of the CDR3 is 15 residues. V lost 2 bases and J 1 base, leaving 12 bases between the germline ends.

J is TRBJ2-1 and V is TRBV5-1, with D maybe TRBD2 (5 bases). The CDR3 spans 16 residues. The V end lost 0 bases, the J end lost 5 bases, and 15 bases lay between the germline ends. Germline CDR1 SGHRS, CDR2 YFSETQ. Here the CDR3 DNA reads TGCGCCAGCAGCTTGGCCTACGGGGTATTCGACAATGAGCAGTTCTTC. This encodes CASSLAYGVFDNEQFF.

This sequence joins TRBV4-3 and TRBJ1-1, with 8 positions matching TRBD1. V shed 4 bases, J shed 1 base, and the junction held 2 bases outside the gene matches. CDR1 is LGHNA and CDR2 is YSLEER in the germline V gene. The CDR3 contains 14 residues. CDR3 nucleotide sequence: TGCGCCAGCAGCCCAGGGACAGGGAACACTGAAGCTTTCTTT. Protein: CASSPGTGNTEAFF.

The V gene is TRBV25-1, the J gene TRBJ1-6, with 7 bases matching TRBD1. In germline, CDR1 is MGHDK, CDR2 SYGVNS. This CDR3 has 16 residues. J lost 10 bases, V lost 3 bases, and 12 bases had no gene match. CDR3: CASSEAGGTEASPLHF. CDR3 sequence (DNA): TGTGCCAGCAGTGAGGCAGGGGGGACAGAGGCGTCACCCCTCCACTTT.

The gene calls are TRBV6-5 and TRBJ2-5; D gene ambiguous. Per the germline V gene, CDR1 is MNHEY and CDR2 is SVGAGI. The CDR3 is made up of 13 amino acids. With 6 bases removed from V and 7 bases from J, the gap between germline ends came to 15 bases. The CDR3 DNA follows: TGTGCCAGCAGACATCGAGGCGACGGGACCCAGTACTTC. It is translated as CASRHRGDGTQYF.

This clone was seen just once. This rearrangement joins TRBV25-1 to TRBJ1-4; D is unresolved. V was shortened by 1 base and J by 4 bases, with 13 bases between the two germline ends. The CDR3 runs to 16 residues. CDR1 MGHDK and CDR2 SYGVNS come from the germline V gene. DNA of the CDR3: TGTGCCAGCAGTGAATCCCAGAGAGGGCTTAATGAAAAACTGTTTTTT. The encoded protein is CASSESQRGLNEKLFF.

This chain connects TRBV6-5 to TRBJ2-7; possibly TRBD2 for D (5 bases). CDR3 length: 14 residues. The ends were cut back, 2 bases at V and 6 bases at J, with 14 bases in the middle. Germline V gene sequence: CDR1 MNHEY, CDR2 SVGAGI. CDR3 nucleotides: TGTGCCAGCAGTTACAGGCCGGGGTCTAGCGAGCAGTACTTC. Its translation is CASSYRPGSSEQYF.

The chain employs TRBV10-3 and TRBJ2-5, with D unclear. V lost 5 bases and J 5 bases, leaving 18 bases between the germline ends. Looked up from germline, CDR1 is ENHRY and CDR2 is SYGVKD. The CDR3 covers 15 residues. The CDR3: CAISSSMLPAETQYF. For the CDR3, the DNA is TGTGCCATCAGTTCCTCTATGCTGCCAGCGGAGACCCAGTACTTC.

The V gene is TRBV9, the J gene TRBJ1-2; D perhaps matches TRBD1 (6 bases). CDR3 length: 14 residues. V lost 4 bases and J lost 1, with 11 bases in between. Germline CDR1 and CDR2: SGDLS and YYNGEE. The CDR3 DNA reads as TGTGCCAGCAGCCGACAGGAGGTTAACTATGGCTACACCTTC. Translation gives CASSRQEVNYGYTF.

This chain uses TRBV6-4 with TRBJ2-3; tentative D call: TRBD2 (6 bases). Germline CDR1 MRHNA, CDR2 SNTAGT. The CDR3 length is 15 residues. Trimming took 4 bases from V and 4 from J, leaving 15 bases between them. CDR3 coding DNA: TGTGCCAGCAGTGCCCTCGGACTAATTCCAGATACGCAGTATTTT. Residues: CASSALGLIPDTQYF.

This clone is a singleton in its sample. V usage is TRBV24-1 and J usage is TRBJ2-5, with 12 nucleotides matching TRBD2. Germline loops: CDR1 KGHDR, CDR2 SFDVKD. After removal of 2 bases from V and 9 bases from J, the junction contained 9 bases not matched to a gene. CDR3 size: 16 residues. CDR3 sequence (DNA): TGTGCCACCAGTGATTCGGGACTAGCGGGCCCGGGGGCCCAGTACTTC. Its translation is CATSDSGLAGPGAQYF.

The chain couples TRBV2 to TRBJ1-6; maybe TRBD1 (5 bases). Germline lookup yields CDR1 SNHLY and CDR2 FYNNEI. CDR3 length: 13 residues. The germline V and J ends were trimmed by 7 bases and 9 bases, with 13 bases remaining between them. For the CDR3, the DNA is TGTGCCAGCATCGGGGGACCCCCTTCACCCCTCCACTTT. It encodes CASIGGPPSPLHF.

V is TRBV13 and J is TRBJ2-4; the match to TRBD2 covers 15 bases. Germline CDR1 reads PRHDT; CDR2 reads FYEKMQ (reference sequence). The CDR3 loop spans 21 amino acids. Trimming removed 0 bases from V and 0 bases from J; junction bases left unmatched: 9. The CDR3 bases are TGTGCCAGCAGCTTAGGTGGGACTAGCGGGGGGTCTTATCTAGCCAAAAACATTCAGTACTTC. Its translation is CASSLGGTSGGSYLAKNIQYF.

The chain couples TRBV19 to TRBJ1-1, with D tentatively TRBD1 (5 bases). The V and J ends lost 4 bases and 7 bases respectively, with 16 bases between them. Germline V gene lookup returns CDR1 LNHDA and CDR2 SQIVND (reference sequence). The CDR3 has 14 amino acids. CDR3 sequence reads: CASSTQGVVYEAFF. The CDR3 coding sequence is TGTGCCAGTAGTACCCAAGGGGTTGTCTATGAAGCTTTCTTT.

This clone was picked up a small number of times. The CDR3, as DNA: TGCGCCAGCAGCCCCAGGGCCCCCAGCGGGGAGCTGTTTTTT. Protein sequence: CASSPRAPSGELFF. The chain is built from TRBV5-1 and TRBJ2-2; weak D call: TRBD1 (5 bases). V was cut by 4 bases and J by 7 bases, with 14 bases left in between. CDR1 SGHRS and CDR2 YFSETQ come from the germline V gene. This CDR3 region has 14 residues.

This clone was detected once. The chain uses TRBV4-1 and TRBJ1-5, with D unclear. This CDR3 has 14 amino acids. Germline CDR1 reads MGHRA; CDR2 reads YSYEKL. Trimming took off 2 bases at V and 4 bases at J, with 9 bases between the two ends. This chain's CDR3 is CASSQIGSNQPQHF. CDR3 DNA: TGCGCCAGCAGCCAAATAGGGAGTAATCAGCCCCAGCATTTT.

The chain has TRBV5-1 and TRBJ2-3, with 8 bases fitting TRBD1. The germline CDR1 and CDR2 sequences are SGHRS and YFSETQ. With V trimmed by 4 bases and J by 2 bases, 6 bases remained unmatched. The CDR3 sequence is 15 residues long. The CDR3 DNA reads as TGCGCCAGCAGCAACAGGGGGTATCACACAGATACGCAGTATTTT. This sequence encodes CASSNRGYHTDTQYF.

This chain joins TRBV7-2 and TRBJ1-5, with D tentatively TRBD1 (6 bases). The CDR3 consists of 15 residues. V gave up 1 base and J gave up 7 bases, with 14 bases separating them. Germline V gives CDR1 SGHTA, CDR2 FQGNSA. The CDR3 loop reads CASSLDRAPFQPQHF. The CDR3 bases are TGTGCCAGCAGCTTAGACAGGGCCCCTTTCCAGCCCCAGCATTTT.

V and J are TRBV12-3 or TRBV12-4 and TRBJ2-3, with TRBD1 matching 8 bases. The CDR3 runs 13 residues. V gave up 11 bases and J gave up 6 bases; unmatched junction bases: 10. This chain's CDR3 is CALRGQAGDTQYF. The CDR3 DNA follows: TGTGCCCTCCGGGGACAGGCGGGGGATACGCAGTATTTT.

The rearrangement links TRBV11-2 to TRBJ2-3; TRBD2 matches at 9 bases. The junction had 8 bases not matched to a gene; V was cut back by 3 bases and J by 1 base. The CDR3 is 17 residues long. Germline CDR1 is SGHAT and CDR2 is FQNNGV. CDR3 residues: CASSLASGTWGTDTQYF. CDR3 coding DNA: TGTGCCAGCAGCTTGGCTAGCGGGACATGGGGCACAGATACGCAGTATTTT.

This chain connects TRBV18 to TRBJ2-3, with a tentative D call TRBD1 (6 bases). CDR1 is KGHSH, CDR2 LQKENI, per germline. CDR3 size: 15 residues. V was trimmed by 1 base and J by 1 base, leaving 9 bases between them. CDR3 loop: CASSPRAGGTDTQYF. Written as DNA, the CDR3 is TGTGCCAGCTCACCACGGGCAGGGGGCACAGATACGCAGTATTTT.